This T cell receptor beta chain stems from a study of shared clonotypes between healthy human individuals (dated by TCRdb to 2018 to 2021). Regarding the complete study: The cohort included three men and a couple of women between 18 and 49 years of age. For each donor, three plates each were used for CD4 naive and CD4 memory, two plates were used for CD8 naive, and one plate was used for CD8 memory. Between about 0.8 and 8.9 billion PBMCs per donor were obtained by leukapheresis. To increase sequencing depth and limit assay-specific biases, TCR repertoire library preparation and sequencing were carried out by different laboratories using diverse techniques. Blood TCR repertoires of about five healthy adults were deeply sequenced to estimate repertoire size and the extent of clonotype sharing between individuals.

As to this clone: The antigen it recognizes is unknown. No base quality values were provided; no much bigger clone lies one nucleotide off.

Using the deep immunoSEQ assay, multiplex PCR amplified TCR CDR3 regions from genomic DNA. For each cell subset, the extracted genomic DNA was distributed evenly across all wells of several immunoSEQ 96-well plates, and each plate served as one replicate. For sorted subsets, approximately 210 ng genomic DNA, equal to 30,000 or so T cell genomes, was loaded into each replicate PCR. Purified libraries were quantified with a Qubit 3.0 fluorometer, sized on a Bioanalyzer 2100, and re-quantified with the KAPA Library Quantification kit. Each immunoSEQ 96-well plate was sequenced on its own single-read 150-cycle Illumina NextSeq 550 flow cell. Regarding the original processing steps: Because only junctional sequences without quality scores were contained in the immunoSEQ output, filtering matching that applied to full-length reads could not be performed. Sequences were annotated with PyIR, a Python wrapper for IgBLAST v1.9, and V/J genes and CDR3 were assigned using IMGT germline references. Reads were removed for weak V/J assignments (E-value above 1e-6), missing CDR3, stop codons, out-of-frame junctions, or ambiguous translated residues. V3J clonotypes were defined by identical inferred V gene, J gene, and CDR3 amino acid sequence. Percentage overlap between repertoires was calculated by dividing the number of shared unique clonotypes by the size of the smaller repertoire. Repertoire richness was assessed with RTK rarefaction, the Chao1 estimator, and Recon v2.1 estimates of unobserved clonotypes. Generation probabilities for all TCRbeta clonotypes obtained by the gDNA method from a handful of donors were computed using OLGA. Entries here come from immuneACCESS through TCRdb and include only in-frame sequences with V and J called. Some clones fail to appear in such tables; in the studies checked, an unresolved V gene covers under half of the shortfall, and the cause of the remainder is unknown. The V and J calls and clone size were taken over from that table, and D and trimming were inferred from the DNA. The sample yields around 640,000 clones; around 96% were counted once. The ten largest clones capture more than 0.085% of the sample.

Measured from the cysteine to the phenylalanine, the CDR3 is 14 residues long. The entry retains the CDR3 DNA only, 42 bases that are in frame from base 1. In the germline V gene (reference sequence), CDR1 corresponds to SGHKS and CDR2 to YYEKEE. The V and J ends are trimmed by 0 bases and 5 bases, leaving 8 bases between them. Findings and caveats that apply to the study as a whole: Pairwise subsampling indicated that sequencing depth was expected to affect the degree of clonotype sharing among donors. Across four donors, roughly 5% of naive CD4, 3.5% of naive CD8, under 2.5% of memory CD4, and about 0.44% of memory CD8 clonotypes were shared. Compared with non-shared clonotypes, clonotypes shared by all four sorted-subset donors had higher generation probabilities. Because the study included only a small number of donors, the genetic and exposure-history diversity represented was limited. Sampling was limited to blood, and TCR repertoires in tissue likely differ from TCR repertoires in blood. Incomplete sequencing was indicated by rarefaction of sorted-subset datasets, despite the large sequencing depth. Estimated clonotype richness was generally larger for naive than for memory subsets.

CD8 naive samples were CD45RO-negative cells positively selected for CCR7, giving a CD45RA+CCR7+ population that excluded TemRA cells. Healthy HIV-negative adults with no recently reported acute infections or vaccinations were included as donors. Every donor was a Caucasian adult residing in Nashville, Tennessee, USA. Blood was obtained by leukapheresis, after which PBMCs were separated by Ficoll-Histopaque density gradient centrifugation and cryopreserved in liquid nitrogen vapor phase. Analytical flow cytometry was used to check the purity and quantity of each magnetically sorted T cell population. Genomic DNA was isolated from every sorted fraction and measured by UV absorbance on a Nanodrop 2000c.

This TCR was recovered from a woman in her twenties or thirties in good health. Here the chain combines TRBV5-5 and TRBJ2-2; the D gene lacks a confident call. The material sequenced was naive CD8+ T cells sorted from blood. The cell subset or site label on this specimen signifies: CD45RA+CCR7+. The CDR3 has the sequence CASSLESRTGELFF. The nucleotides read TGTGCCAGCAGCTTGGAGAGTCGTACCGGGGAGCTGTTTTTT.